Listed below are T cell receptor beta chains from one sample, sequenced in a study of blood T cell repertoires in COVID-19. TCRdb's copy holds only in-frame clones and misses some; the assay was immunoSEQ multiplex PCR. This sample has about 41,000 clones, with approximately 82% found just once. The specimen sequenced was peripheral blood. These receptors were obtained from a woman at least 80 years old with acute or convalescent COVID-19. Each CDR3 is given with its conserved first and last residue. Each record gives: D gene, V gene, J gene, clone size, CDR3 protein, CDR3 DNA. A D gene is named only where the DNA matches it firmly. Some rows mark clone size as missing; the rest say once, few, many or name a class of expanded clone.

d_gene: -
v_gene: TRBV6-1
j_gene: TRBJ1-2
abundance: -
CDR3aa: CASSEASVYGYTF
CDR3nt: TGTGCCAGCAGTGAAGCGTCGGTTTATGGCTACACCTTC

d_gene: -
v_gene: TRBV6-5
j_gene: TRBJ2-2
abundance: few
CDR3aa: CASSYSFKQRTGELFF
CDR3nt: TGTGCCAGCAGTTACTCGTTTAAACAACGTACCGGGGAGCTGTTTTTT

d_gene: TRBD1
v_gene: TRBV14
j_gene: TRBJ2-3
abundance: -
CDR3aa: CASSQNTGGLGTDTQYF
CDR3nt: TGTGCCAGCAGCCAAAATACAGGGGGTCTTGGCACAGATACGCAGTATTTT

d_gene: -
v_gene: TRBV7-3
j_gene: TRBJ2-2
abundance: few
CDR3aa: CASGLASAGELFF
CDR3nt: TGTGCCAGCGGGCTAGCATCGGCCGGGGAGCTGTTTTTT

d_gene: TRBD1
v_gene: TRBV5-1
j_gene: TRBJ1-2
abundance: -
CDR3aa: CASSTGTGEVYGYTF
CDR3nt: TGCGCCAGCAGCACCGGAACAGGGGAGGTCTATGGCTACACCTTC

d_gene: TRBD2
v_gene: TRBV9
j_gene: TRBJ2-5
abundance: -
CDR3aa: CASSERGQGAQYF
CDR3nt: TGTGCCAGCAGCGAGCGGGGCCAAGGGGCCCAGTACTTC

d_gene: -
v_gene: TRBV12-3/TRBV12-4
j_gene: TRBJ2-7
abundance: once
CDR3aa: CASSLDTPYEQYF
CDR3nt: TGTGCCAGCAGTTTAGACACCCCCTACGAGCAGTACTTC

d_gene: -
v_gene: TRBV9
j_gene: TRBJ2-1
abundance: once
CDR3aa: CASSVGRGGEQFF
CDR3nt: TGTGCCAGCAGCGTAGGAAGGGGTGGTGAGCAGTTCTTC

d_gene: TRBD1
v_gene: TRBV28
j_gene: TRBJ1-4
abundance: -
CDR3aa: CASSRTGGSEKLFF
CDR3nt: TGTGCCAGCAGCCGGACAGGGGGCAGTGAAAAACTGTTTTTT

d_gene: -
v_gene: TRBV10-2
j_gene: TRBJ1-1
abundance: -
CDR3aa: CASSESRRTEAFF
CDR3nt: TGCGCCAGCAGTGAGTCCCGGAGGACTGAAGCTTTCTTT

d_gene: TRBD1
v_gene: TRBV30
j_gene: TRBJ2-1
abundance: -
CDR3aa: CASTGTGDYNEQFF
CDR3nt: TGTGCCTCTACCGGGACAGGGGATTACAATGAGCAGTTCTTC

d_gene: TRBD1
v_gene: TRBV19
j_gene: TRBJ1-1
abundance: -
CDR3aa: CASSIDSGTVNTEAFF
CDR3nt: TGTGCCAGTAGTATAGATTCCGGGACAGTAAACACTGAAGCTTTCTTT

d_gene: -
v_gene: TRBV29-1
j_gene: TRBJ2-7
abundance: -
CDR3aa: CSVSPQGSYEQYF
CDR3nt: TGCAGCGTCAGTCCACAGGGCTCCTACGAGCAGTACTTC

d_gene: -
v_gene: TRBV7-2
j_gene: TRBJ1-2
abundance: -
CDR3aa: CASSSFPVADYGYTF
CDR3nt: TGTGCCAGCAGCTCGTTTCCGGTGGCGGACTATGGCTACACCTTC

d_gene: TRBD2
v_gene: TRBV19
j_gene: TRBJ2-3
abundance: many
CDR3aa: CASSISFRAGGTDTQYF
CDR3nt: TGTGCCAGTAGTATCAGCTTCAGAGCGGGGGGAACAGATACGCAGTATTTT

d_gene: TRBD2
v_gene: TRBV6-6
j_gene: TRBJ2-3
abundance: -
CDR3aa: CASSPPTSGGADTQYF
CDR3nt: TGTGCCAGCAGCCCTCCGACTAGCGGGGGGGCAGATACGCAGTATTTT

d_gene: -
v_gene: TRBV7-9
j_gene: TRBJ2-3
abundance: -
CDR3aa: CASSPRGGYTDTQYF
CDR3nt: TGTGCCAGCAGCCCTCGTGGGGGGTACACAGATACGCAGTATTTT

d_gene: -
v_gene: TRBV5-6
j_gene: TRBJ1-1
abundance: -
CDR3aa: CASSLYTGTTEAFF
CDR3nt: TGTGCCAGCAGCTTGTACACAGGGACCACTGAAGCTTTCTTT

d_gene: TRBD1
v_gene: TRBV30
j_gene: TRBJ1-1
abundance: many
CDR3aa: CAWSRRQGGYTEAFF
CDR3nt: TGTGCCTGGAGCCGACGACAGGGGGGTTACACTGAAGCTTTCTTT

d_gene: TRBD1
v_gene: TRBV7-6
j_gene: TRBJ2-2
abundance: -
CDR3aa: CASSPGQGANTGELFF
CDR3nt: TGTGCCAGCAGCCCGGGACAGGGGGCTAACACCGGGGAGCTGTTTTTT

d_gene: -
v_gene: TRBV2
j_gene: TRBJ2-2
abundance: -
CDR3aa: CASRPSVATGELFF
CDR3nt: TGTGCCAGCCGCCCGTCAGTGGCAACCGGGGAGCTGTTTTTT

d_gene: -
v_gene: TRBV25-1
j_gene: TRBJ1-6
abundance: -
CDR3aa: CASSWAGGGSPLHF
CDR3nt: TGTGCCAGCAGTTGGGCTGGGGGGGGCTCACCCCTCCACTTT

d_gene: -
v_gene: TRBV12-3/TRBV12-4
j_gene: TRBJ1-2
abundance: once
CDR3aa: CASSLVGSYGYTF
CDR3nt: TGTGCCAGCAGTTTAGTGGGCAGCTATGGCTACACCTTC

d_gene: -
v_gene: TRBV5-6
j_gene: TRBJ2-7
abundance: -
CDR3aa: CASSLGLDYEQYF
CDR3nt: TGTGCCAGCAGCCTGGGACTTGACTACGAGCAGTACTTC

d_gene: -
v_gene: TRBV5-1
j_gene: TRBJ1-5
abundance: -
CDR3aa: CASSPGEGRQPQHF
CDR3nt: TGCGCCAGCAGCCCGGGGGAGGGACGCCAGCCCCAGCATTTT

d_gene: TRBD1
v_gene: TRBV6-5
j_gene: TRBJ2-7
abundance: -
CDR3aa: CASSPGTGSSYEQYF
CDR3nt: TGTGCCAGCAGCCCCGGGACAGGGAGCTCCTACGAGCAGTACTTC